There are a few counts of the clone carrying this T cell receptor beta chain. The antigen remains unidentified. Quantitative 5'-RACE with molecular barcodes was used to make the TCR beta libraries. TCRdb redid the calling of the 5' RACE reads with MiXCR, one entry per CDR3 protein. The repertoire holds roughly 670,000 distinct CDR3 sequences, with roughly 19% as singletons. The data were taken from a study of CD8 T cells in ankylosing spondylitis. General study results and limits: Under 10 highly homologous variants formed a TCR beta motif that appeared characteristic of ankylosing spondylitis blood. The disease-linked clones had a CD8+ phenotype and low blood frequencies.

The sequence derives from a male donor with ankylosing spondylitis. The material sequenced was blood, either unsorted or a sorted T cell fraction (not recorded which).

The CDR3 here is CASSQDGLDILMNTEAFF. The CDR3 nucleotides are TGTGCCAGCAGCCAAGATGGGTTGGACATCCTCATGAACACTGAAGCTTTCTTT. The chain is built from TRBV3-1 and TRBJ1-1; perhaps TRBD1 as D (5 bases). The ends were cut back, 0 bases at V and 0 bases at J, with 17 bases in the middle. This CDR3 contains 18 residues. Germline V gives CDR1 LGHDT, CDR2 YNNKEL (reference sequence). The full variable domain, completed using reference TRBV3-1 and TRBJ1-1, is DTAVSQTPKYLVTQMGNDKSIKCEQNLGHDTMYWYKQDSKKFLKIMFSYNNKELIINETVPNRFSPKSPDKAHLNLHINSLELGDSAVYFCASSQDGLDILMNTEAFFGQGTRLTVV.